This TCR beta chain was sequenced for a study of a mutant IDH1 vaccine in newly diagnosed glioma. Turning to the study itself: With temozolomide cycles, or 4-6 weeks after radiotherapy alone, vaccination was started. Of treated patients, roughly 62% were men and about 38% women, averaging around 40 years. Earlier care involved radiotherapy, temozolomide, or both, and the majority received both.

Germline CDR1 and CDR2: MGHRA and YSYEKL. V was cut by 3 bases and J by 3 bases, with 12 bases left in between. The CDR3 length is 14 residues. Sequenced by immunoSEQ multiplex PCR; TCRdb stores in-frame clones only, minus some. The sample holds 45,000 to 65,000 clones, roughly 91% seen once. Time point defined: week 11, during vaccination. With topical imiquimod, each dose of the vaccine consisted of 300 ug of mutant IDH1 20-mer peptide. With respect to this clone: The antigen remains undetermined.

Whole-study findings and limits: Of the patients, about 95% had vaccine-induced immune responses.

The V gene is TRBV4-1, the J gene TRBJ2-7; D possibly matches TRBD1 or TRBD2 (6 bases each). This clonotype was obtained from a man aged 50-60 years with glioma. This material consisted of PBMCs, taken from a glioma patient whose treatment included an IDH1 peptide vaccine. CDR3 bases: TGCGCCAGCAGCCATACGGGGGCGGGCTACGAGCAGTACTTC. Its translation: CASSHTGAGYEQYF.